A selection of T cell receptor beta chains follows, all from one sample in a study of regulatory T cells in long-lasting Graves disease. TCRdb independently ran MiXCR on the multiplex PCR reads; one entry per CDR3 protein. The sample includes around 330,000 distinct CDR3 sequences, 15% to 20% of them seen just once. Sequencing was performed on peripheral blood mononuclear cells (PBMCs), taken at new diagnosis, from a patient treated with antithyroid drugs. Every receptor here comes from a female donor with Graves disease. CDR3s include the opening cysteine and the closing phenylalanine or tryptophan. A D gene is named only where the DNA matches it firmly. The size of a clone is reported for some rows only, either as once, few or many, or as a class for expanded clones.

>TRBJ1-3|NA|many|TRBV6-9
CASSYAGPGGSGNTIYF
TGTGCCAGCAGTTACGCCGGGCCCGGGGGCTCTGGAAACACCATATATTTT
>TRBJ1-1|TRBD1|NA|TRBV5-4
CASSPLATGRATEAFF
TGTGCCAGCAGCCCACTCGCGACAGGGCGGGCCACTGAAGCTTTCTTT
>TRBJ2-1|TRBD2|few|TRBV19
CASTVGGPGGRWNEQFF
TGTGCCAGTACCGTAGGGGGTCCGGGGGGGCGGTGGAATGAGCAGTTCTTC
>TRBJ2-2|NA|many|TRBV6-2/TRBV6-3
CASSYSTSTYGRIGTGELFF
TGTGCCAGCAGTTACTCGACAAGTACCTACGGGAGAATCGGCACCGGGGAGCTGTTTTTT
>TRBJ1-2|NA|few|TRBV28
CASSLIRGDYGYTF
TGTGCCAGCAGTTTAATCAGGGGAGACTATGGCTACACCTTC
>TRBJ2-7|TRBD2|NA|TRBV7-3
CASSHTGGSYEQYF
TGTGCCAGCAGCCATACGGGGGGGAGCTACGAGCAGTACTTC
>TRBJ1-2|NA|many|TRBV5-1
CASSPSQGVYGYTF
TGCGCCAGCAGCCCCTCCCAGGGAGTATATGGCTACACCTTC
>TRBJ2-2|TRBD2|many|TRBV27
CASSLSGLAGVNTGELFF
TGTGCCAGCAGTTTATCGGGACTAGCGGGAGTAAACACCGGGGAGCTGTTTTTT
>TRBJ1-5|TRBD1|many|TRBV7-8
CASSPMTGGVYQPQHF
TGTGCCAGCAGCCCCATGACAGGGGGGGTGTATCAGCCCCAGCATTTT
>TRBJ1-1|TRBD1|many|TRBV29-1
CSVVGTGLNTEAFF
TGCAGCGTTGTGGGGACAGGCCTGAACACTGAAGCTTTCTTT
>TRBJ2-7|NA|many|TRBV30
CAWTRSEVQYF
TGTGCCTGGACGCGGTCAGAGGTGCAGTACTTC
>TRBJ1-6|NA|few|TRBV28
CASSLGVYSPLHF
TGTGCCAGCAGTTTAGGGGTTTATTCACCCCTCCACTTT
>TRBJ2-5|NA|many|TRBV7-2
CASTAEQQETQYF
TGTGCCAGCACAGCAGAACAACAAGAGACCCAGTACTTC
>TRBJ1-6|NA|NA|TRBV7-9
CASTLGGNNSPLHF
TGTGCCAGCACTCTGGGCGGAAATAATTCACCCCTCCACTTT
>TRBJ1-2|NA|many|TRBV3-1
CASSQVNSLYGYTF
TGTGCCAGCAGCCAAGTCAACAGCCTCTATGGCTACACCTTC
>TRBJ2-1|NA|NA|TRBV6-1
CASSHNEQFF
TGTGCCAGCAGCCATAATGAGCAGTTCTTC
>TRBJ2-2|NA|many|TRBV7-9
CASSAEGPEGTGELFF
TGTGCCAGCAGCGCCGAAGGCCCGGAGGGAACCGGGGAGCTGTTTTTT
>TRBJ2-2|TRBD2|few|TRBV20-1
CSARAGLASLRGNTGELFF
TGCAGTGCTAGAGCCGGACTAGCGTCCCTAAGGGGGAACACCGGGGAGCTGTTTTTT
>TRBJ2-3|NA|few|TRBV19
CASLDSPADTQYF
TGTGCCAGTTTGGACAGCCCAGCGGATACGCAGTATTTT
>TRBJ2-7|NA|many|TRBV7-8
CASSPKRGTYEQYF
TGTGCCAGCAGCCCCAAGAGAGGAACCTACGAGCAGTACTTC
>TRBJ1-5|NA|many|TRBV12-3/TRBV12-4
CASSPFRYQPQHF
TGTGCCAGCAGCCCATTCCGCTATCAGCCCCAGCATTTT
>TRBJ1-1|TRBD1|many|TRBV24-1
CATSDFGTGEDWTEAFF
TGTGCCACCAGTGATTTTGGGACAGGGGAAGATTGGACTGAAGCTTTCTTT
>TRBJ2-7|TRBD2|many|TRBV5-1
CASSSTPERELLEQYF
TGCGCCAGCAGCTCCACCCCTGAGCGGGAGTTGCTCGAGCAGTACTTC
>TRBJ2-2|TRBD2|NA|TRBV12-3/TRBV12-4
CASSLAVGGAGELFF
TGTGCCAGCAGTCTAGCGGTTGGAGGGGCCGGGGAGCTGTTTTTT
>TRBJ1-5|NA|few|TRBV10-3
CAINADNNQPQHF
TGTGCCATCAATGCGGACAACAATCAGCCCCAGCATTTT
>TRBJ2-7|TRBD2|NA|TRBV20-1
CSAELAGPSYEQYF
TGCAGTGCCGAATTAGCGGGCCCCTCCTACGAGCAGTACTTC
>TRBJ2-3|TRBD1|NA|TRBV9
CASSERQGVGVDTQYF
TGTGCCAGCAGCGAAAGACAGGGGGTCGGGGTAGATACGCAGTATTTT
>TRBJ1-1|NA|many|TRBV11-1
CAARAAEAFF
TGTGCCGCAAGGGCGGCTGAAGCTTTCTTT
>TRBJ2-1|NA|many|TRBV5-1
CASSFGVNEQFF
TGCGCCAGCAGCTTCGGGGTAAATGAGCAGTTCTTC
>TRBJ2-3|TRBD2|many|TRBV10-3
CAISASGVTDTQYF
TGTGCCATCAGTGCAAGCGGGGTCACAGATACGCAGTATTTT
>TRBJ1-3|TRBD1|many|TRBV20-1
CSARQGARDTIYF
TGCAGTGCAAGACAGGGGGCGCGGGACACCATATATTTT
>TRBJ2-5|TRBD1|many|TRBV12-3/TRBV12-4
CASAPRDRGETQYF
TGTGCCAGCGCTCCGCGAGACAGGGGCGAGACCCAGTACTTC
>TRBJ1-6|NA|many|TRBV20-1
CSAREGSSYNSPLHF
TGCAGTGCTAGAGAGGGTAGCTCCTATAATTCACCCCTCCACTTT
>TRBJ1-6|NA|many|TRBV28
CASPGPGTSPLHF
TGTGCCAGCCCAGGACCGGGGACTTCACCCCTCCACTTT
>TRBJ2-7|NA|many|TRBV28
CASTWLGGEQYF
TGTGCCAGCACTTGGTTGGGGGGCGAGCAGTACTTC
>TRBJ1-4|NA|many|TRBV5-1
CASTSTVTDEKLFF
TGCGCCAGCACCTCGACAGTAACGGATGAAAAACTGTTTTTT
>TRBJ2-7|NA|NA|TRBV24-1
CATSDPYEQYF
TGTGCCACCAGTGATCCCTACGAGCAGTACTTC
>TRBJ2-1|NA|many|TRBV9
CASSSSGDNEQFF
TGTGCCAGCAGCTCCTCGGGGGACAATGAGCAGTTCTTC
>TRBJ1-2|NA|few|TRBV7-9
CASSHSRTAFEGYTF
TGTGCCAGCAGCCATAGTCGGACAGCCTTTGAGGGCTACACCTTC
>TRBJ1-1|TRBD1|many|TRBV12-3/TRBV12-4
CASSRDRGAGTEAFF
TGTGCCAGCAGTAGAGACAGGGGGGCGGGCACTGAAGCTTTCTTT
>TRBJ2-2|TRBD2|many|TRBV14
CASSQEPPLAGVPGELFF
TGTGCCAGCAGCCAAGAACCCCCGCTAGCGGGAGTTCCCGGGGAGCTGTTTTTT
>TRBJ1-4|NA|many|TRBV28
CASSRPAGWDGKLFF
TGTGCCAGCAGTCGCCCCGCAGGGTGGGATGGAAAACTGTTTTTT
>TRBJ2-6|TRBD1|many|TRBV28
CASSYDRGGSGANVLTF
TGTGCCAGCAGCTATGACAGGGGGGGCTCTGGGGCCAACGTCCTGACTTTC
>TRBJ2-3|NA|many|TRBV2
CASSEAGAADTQYF
TGTGCCAGCAGTGAAGCTGGCGCAGCAGATACGCAGTATTTT
>TRBJ2-7|NA|many|TRBV19
CASRTAPSSYEQYF
TGTGCCAGTAGGACAGCTCCAAGCTCCTACGAGCAGTACTTC
>TRBJ2-7|NA|many|TRBV2
CARGVQGGGEQYF
TGTGCCAGGGGCGTCCAGGGGGGTGGCGAGCAGTACTTC
>TRBJ2-5|NA|NA|TRBV20-1
CSAREARSEETQYF
TGCAGTGCTAGAGAGGCCCGGTCCGAAGAGACCCAGTACTTC
>TRBJ2-3|TRBD2|NA|TRBV3-1
CASSPRSAGGRDTQYF
TGTGCCAGCAGCCCCCGGTCCGCGGGAGGGAGGGATACGCAGTATTTT
>TRBJ2-3|TRBD2|many|TRBV11-2
CASSFAGTRDPDTQYF
TGTGCCAGCAGCTTTGCAGGGACTAGGGACCCAGATACGCAGTATTTT